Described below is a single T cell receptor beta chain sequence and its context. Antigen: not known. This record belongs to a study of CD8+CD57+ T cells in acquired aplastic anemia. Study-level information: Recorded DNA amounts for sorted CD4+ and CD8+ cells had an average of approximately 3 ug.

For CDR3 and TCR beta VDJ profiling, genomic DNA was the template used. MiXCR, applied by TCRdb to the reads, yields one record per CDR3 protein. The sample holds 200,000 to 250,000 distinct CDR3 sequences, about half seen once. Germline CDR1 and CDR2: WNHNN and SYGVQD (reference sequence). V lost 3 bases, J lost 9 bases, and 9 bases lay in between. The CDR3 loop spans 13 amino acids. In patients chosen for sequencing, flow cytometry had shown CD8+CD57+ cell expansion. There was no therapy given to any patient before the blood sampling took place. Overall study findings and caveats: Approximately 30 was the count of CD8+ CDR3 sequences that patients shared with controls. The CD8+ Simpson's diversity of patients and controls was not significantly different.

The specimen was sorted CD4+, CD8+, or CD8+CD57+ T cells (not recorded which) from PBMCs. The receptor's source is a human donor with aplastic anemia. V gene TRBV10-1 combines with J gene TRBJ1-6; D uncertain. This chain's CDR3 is CASSDNRGSPLHF. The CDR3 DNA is TGCGCCAGCAGTGACAACCGCGGTTCACCCCTCCACTTT.